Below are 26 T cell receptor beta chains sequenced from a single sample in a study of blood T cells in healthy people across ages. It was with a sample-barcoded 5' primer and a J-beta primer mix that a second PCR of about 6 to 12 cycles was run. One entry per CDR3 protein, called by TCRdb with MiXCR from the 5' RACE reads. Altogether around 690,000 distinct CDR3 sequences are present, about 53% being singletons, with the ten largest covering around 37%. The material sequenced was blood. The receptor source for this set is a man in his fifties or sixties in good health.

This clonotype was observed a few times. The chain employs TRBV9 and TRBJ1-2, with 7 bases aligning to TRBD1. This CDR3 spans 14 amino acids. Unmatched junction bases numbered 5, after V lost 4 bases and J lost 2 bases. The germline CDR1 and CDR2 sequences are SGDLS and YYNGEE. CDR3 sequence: CASSPGQTNYGYTF. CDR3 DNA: TGTGCCAGCAGCCCGGGACAGACCAACTATGGCTACACCTTC. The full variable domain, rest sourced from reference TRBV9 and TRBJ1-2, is DSGVTQTPKHLITATGQRVTLRCSPRSGDLSVYWYQQSLDQGLQFLIQYYNGEERAKGNILERFSAQQFPDLHSELNLSSLELGDSALYFCASSPGQTNYGYTFGSGTRLTVV.

CDR3 coding DNA: TGTGCCAGCAGAGCGACAGGGAAAGATACGCAGTATTTT. Translation gives CASRATGKDTQYF. The V gene is TRBV6-5, the J gene TRBJ2-3; 7 positions match TRBD1. The CDR3 sequence is 13 residues long. Germline trimming cut 6 bases from V and 5 bases from J; bases unmatched to any gene: 5. Germline-derived CDR1 and CDR2 are MNHEY and SVGAGI.

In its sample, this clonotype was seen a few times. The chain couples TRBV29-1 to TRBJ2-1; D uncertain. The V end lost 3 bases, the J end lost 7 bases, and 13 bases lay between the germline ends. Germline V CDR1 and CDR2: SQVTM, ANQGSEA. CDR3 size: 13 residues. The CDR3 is CSVDLLGVNEQFF. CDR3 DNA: TGCAGCGTTGATTTATTGGGCGTGAATGAGCAGTTCTTC.

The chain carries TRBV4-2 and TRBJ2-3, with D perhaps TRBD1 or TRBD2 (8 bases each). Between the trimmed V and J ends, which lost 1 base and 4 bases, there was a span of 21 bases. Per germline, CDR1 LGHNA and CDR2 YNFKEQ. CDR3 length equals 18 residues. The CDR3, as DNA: TGTGCCAGCAGCCAAGGGTTACAGGGGGTGCGGGGGGCAGATACGCAGTATTTT. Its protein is CASSQGLQGVRGADTQYF.

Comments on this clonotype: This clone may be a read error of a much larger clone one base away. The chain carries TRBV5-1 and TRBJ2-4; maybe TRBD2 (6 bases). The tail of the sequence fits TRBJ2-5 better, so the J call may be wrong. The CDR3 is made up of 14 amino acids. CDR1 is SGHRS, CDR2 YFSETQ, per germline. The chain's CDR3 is CASSGRGWMGTQYF. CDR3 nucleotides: TGCGCCAGCAGCGGGCGGGGCTGGATGGGGACCCAGTACTTC.

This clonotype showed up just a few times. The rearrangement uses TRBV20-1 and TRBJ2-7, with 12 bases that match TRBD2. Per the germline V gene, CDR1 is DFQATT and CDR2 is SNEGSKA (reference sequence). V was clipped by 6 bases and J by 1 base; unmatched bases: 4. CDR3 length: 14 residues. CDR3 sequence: CSAKLAGGSYEQYF. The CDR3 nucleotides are TGCAGTGCCAAACTAGCGGGGGGATCCTACGAGCAGTACTTC.

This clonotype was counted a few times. The CDR3 sequence is CASSLIPDTRQGKLFF. DNA for the CDR3: TGTGCCAGCAGCTTAATCCCCGACACCCGGCAAGGAAAACTGTTTTTT. This chain uses TRBV7-2 with TRBJ1-4; D is undetermined. The length of the CDR3 is 16 residues. In germline, CDR1 is SGHTA, CDR2 FQGNSA. Trimming took 2 bases from V and 10 from J, leaving 20 bases between them.

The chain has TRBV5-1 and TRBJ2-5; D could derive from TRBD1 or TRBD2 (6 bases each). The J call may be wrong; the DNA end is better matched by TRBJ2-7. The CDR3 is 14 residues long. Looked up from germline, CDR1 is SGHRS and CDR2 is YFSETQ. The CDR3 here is CASKLLGGSDEQYF. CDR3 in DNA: TGCGCCAGCAAACTCCTGGGGGGCTCAGACGAGCAGTACTTC.

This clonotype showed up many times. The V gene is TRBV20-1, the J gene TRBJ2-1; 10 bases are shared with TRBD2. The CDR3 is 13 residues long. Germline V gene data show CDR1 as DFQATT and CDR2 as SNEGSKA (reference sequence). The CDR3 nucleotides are TGCAGCGCGAGCGGGGGGGCGGGCAATGAGCAGTTCTTC. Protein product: CSASGGAGNEQFF.

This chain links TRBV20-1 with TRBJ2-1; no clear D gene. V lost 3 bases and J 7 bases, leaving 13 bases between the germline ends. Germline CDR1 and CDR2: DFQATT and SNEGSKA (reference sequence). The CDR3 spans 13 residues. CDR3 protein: CSARPTFGNEQFF. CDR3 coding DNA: TGCAGTGCTAGGCCCACTTTTGGGAATGAGCAGTTCTTC.

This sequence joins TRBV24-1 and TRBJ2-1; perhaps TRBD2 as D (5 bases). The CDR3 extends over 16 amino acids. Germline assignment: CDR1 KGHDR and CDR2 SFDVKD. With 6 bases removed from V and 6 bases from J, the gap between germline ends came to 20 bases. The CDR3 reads CATSSASARAGNEQFF. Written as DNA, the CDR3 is TGTGCCACCAGTTCGGCGTCAGCGAGGGCAGGCAATGAGCAGTTCTTC.

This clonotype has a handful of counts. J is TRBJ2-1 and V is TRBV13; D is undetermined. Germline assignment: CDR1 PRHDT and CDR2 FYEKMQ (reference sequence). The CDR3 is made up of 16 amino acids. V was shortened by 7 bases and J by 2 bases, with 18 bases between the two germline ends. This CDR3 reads CASTLGTGGPYNEQFF. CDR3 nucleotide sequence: TGTGCCAGCACCTTGGGAACTGGCGGCCCCTACAATGAGCAGTTCTTC.

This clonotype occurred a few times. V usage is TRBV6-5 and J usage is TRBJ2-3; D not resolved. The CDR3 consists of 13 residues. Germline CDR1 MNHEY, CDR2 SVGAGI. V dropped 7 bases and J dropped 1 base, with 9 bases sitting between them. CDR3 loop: CASTQVGTDTQYF. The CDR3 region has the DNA TGTGCCAGCACGCAGGTTGGCACAGATACGCAGTATTTT.

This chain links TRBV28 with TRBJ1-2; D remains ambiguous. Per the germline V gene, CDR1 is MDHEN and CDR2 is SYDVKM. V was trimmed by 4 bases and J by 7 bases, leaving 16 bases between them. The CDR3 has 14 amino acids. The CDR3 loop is CASSSLRFLPGYTF. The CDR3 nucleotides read TGTGCCAGCAGTTCTCTCCGGTTTCTTCCTGGCTACACCTTC.

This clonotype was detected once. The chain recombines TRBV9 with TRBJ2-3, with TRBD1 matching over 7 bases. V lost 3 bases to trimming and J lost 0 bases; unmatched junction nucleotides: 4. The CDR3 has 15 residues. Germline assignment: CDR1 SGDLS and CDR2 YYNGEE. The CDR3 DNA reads TGTGCCAGCAGCGCCGGGACAGTGAGCACAGATACGCAGTATTTT. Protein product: CASSAGTVSTDTQYF.

The CDR3 loop reads CASRTGPTSDYGYTF. In DNA form, the CDR3 reads TGCGCCAGCAGAACAGGTCCTACGTCGGACTATGGCTACACCTTC. V gene TRBV5-1 combines with J gene TRBJ1-2; D perhaps matches TRBD1 (5 bases). There are 15 residues in the CDR3. V lost 5 bases and J 3 bases, leaving 17 bases between the germline ends. Germline lookup yields CDR1 SGHRS and CDR2 YFSETQ.

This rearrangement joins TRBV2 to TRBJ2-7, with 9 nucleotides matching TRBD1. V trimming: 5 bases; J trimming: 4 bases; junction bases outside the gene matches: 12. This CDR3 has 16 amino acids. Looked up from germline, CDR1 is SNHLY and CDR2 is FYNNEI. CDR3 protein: CASSPVPRQGGYEQYF. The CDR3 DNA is TGTGCCAGCAGTCCAGTCCCCAGACAGGGGGGTTACGAGCAGTACTTC. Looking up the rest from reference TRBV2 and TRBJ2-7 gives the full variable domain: EPEVTQTPSHQVTQMGQEVILRCVPISNHLYFYWYRQILGQKVEFLVSFYNNEISEKSEIFDDQFSVERPDGSNFTLKIRSTKLEDSAMYFCASSPVPRQGGYEQYFGPGTRLTVT.

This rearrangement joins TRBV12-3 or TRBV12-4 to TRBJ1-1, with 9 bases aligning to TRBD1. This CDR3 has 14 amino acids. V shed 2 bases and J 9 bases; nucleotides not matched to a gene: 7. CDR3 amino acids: CASSLSPGQGKAFF. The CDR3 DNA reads TGTGCCAGCAGTTTAAGCCCAGGACAGGGGAAAGCTTTCTTT.

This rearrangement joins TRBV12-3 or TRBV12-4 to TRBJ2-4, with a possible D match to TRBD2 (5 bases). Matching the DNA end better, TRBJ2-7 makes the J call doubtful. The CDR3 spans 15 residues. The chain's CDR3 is CASSSTEVMYYEQYF. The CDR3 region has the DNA TGTGCCAGCAGTTCTACGGAGGTGATGTACTACGAGCAGTACTTC.

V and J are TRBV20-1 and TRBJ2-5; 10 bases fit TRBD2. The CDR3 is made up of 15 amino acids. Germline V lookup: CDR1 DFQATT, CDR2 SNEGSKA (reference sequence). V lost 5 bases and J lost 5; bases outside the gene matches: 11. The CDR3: CSALLLAGLRETQYF. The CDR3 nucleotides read TGCAGTGCTTTGTTACTAGCGGGGTTGCGGGAGACCCAGTACTTC.

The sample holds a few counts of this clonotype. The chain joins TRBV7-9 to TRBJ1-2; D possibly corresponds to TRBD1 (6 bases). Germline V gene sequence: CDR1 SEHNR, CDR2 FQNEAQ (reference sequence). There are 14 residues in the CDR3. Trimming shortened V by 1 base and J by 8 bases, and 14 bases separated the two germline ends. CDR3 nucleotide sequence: TGTGCCAGCAGCTTAGAAACAGGGCCGGGGGGCTACACCTTC. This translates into CASSLETGPGGYTF.

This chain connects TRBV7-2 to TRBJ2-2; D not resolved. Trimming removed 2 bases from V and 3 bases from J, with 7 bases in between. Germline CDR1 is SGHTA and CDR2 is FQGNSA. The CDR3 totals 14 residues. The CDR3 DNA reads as TGTGCCAGCAGCTTACGGCTACACACCGGGGAGCTGTTTTTT. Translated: CASSLRLHTGELFF.

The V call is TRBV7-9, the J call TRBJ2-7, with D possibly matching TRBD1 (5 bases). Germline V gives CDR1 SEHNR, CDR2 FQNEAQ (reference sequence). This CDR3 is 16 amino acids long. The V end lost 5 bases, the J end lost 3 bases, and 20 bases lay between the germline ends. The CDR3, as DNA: TGTGCCAGCAGCATATCCCACGGCAGGGCGGACTACGAGCAGTACTTC. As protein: CASSISHGRADYEQYF.

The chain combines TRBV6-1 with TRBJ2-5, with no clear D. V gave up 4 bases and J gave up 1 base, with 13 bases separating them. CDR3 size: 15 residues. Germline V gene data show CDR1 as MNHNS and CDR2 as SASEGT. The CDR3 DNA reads TGTGCCAGCAGTGGAATCCTCACAGCCCAAGAGACCCAGTACTTC. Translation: CASSGILTAQETQYF.

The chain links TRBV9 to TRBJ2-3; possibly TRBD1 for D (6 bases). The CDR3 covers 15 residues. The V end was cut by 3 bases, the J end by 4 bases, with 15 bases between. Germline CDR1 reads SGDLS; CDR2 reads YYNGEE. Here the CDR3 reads CASSDTGLGADTQYF. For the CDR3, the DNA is TGTGCCAGCAGCGATACAGGGTTAGGAGCAGATACGCAGTATTTT.

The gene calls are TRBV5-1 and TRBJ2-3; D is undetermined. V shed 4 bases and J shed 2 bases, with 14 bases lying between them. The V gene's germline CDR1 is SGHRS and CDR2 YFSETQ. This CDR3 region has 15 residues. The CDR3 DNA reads TGCGCCAGCAGCGAGAGGATGGGTTCCACAGATACGCAGTATTTT. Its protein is CASSERMGSTDTQYF.